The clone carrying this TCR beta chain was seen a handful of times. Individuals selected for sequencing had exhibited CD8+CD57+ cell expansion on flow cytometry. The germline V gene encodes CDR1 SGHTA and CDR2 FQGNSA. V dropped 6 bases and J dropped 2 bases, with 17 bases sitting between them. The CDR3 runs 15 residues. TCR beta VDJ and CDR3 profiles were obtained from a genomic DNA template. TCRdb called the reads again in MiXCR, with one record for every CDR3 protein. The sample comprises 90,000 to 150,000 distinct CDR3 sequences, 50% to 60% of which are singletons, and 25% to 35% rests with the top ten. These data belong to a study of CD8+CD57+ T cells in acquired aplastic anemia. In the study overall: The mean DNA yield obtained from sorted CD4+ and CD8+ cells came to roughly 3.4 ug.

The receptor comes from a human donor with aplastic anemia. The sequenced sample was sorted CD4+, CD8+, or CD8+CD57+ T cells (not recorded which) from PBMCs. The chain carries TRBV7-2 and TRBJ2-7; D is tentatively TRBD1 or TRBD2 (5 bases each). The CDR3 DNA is TGTGCCAGCAGGCCTTCCGGGACGCATCCCTACGAGCAGTACTTC. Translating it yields CASRPSGTHPYEQYF.